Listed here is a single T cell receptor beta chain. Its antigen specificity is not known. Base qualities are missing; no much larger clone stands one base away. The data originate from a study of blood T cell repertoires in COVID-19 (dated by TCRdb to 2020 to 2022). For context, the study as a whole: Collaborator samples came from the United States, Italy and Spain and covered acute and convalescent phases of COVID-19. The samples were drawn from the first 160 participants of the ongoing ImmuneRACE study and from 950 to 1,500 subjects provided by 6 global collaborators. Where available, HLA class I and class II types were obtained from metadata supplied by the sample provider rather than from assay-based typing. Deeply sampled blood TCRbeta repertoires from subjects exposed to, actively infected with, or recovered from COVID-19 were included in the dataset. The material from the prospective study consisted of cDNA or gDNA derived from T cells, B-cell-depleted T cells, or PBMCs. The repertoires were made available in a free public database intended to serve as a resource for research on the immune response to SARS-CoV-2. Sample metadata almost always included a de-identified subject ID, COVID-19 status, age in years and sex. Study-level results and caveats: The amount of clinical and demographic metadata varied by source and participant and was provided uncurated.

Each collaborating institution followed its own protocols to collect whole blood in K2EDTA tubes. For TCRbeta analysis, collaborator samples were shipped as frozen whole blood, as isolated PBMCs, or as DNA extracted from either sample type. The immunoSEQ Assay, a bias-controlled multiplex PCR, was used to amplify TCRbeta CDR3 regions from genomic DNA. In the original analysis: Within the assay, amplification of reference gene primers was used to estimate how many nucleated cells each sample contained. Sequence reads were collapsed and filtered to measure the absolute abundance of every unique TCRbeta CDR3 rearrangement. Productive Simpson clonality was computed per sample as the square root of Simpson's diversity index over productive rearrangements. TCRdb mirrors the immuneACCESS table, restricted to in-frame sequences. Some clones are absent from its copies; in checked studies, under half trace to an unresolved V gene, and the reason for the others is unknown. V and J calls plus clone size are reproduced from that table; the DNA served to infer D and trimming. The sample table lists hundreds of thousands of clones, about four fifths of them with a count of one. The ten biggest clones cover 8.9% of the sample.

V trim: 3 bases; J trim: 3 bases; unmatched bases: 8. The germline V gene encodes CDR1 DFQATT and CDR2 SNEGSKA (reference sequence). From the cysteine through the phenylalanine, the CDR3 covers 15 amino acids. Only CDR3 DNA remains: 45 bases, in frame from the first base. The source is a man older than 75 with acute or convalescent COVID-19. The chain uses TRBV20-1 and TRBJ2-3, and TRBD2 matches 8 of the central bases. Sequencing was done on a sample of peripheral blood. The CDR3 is CSASPPSGLTDTQYF. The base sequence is TGCAGTGCTAGTCCTCCTAGCGGGTTAACAGATACGCAGTATTTT.